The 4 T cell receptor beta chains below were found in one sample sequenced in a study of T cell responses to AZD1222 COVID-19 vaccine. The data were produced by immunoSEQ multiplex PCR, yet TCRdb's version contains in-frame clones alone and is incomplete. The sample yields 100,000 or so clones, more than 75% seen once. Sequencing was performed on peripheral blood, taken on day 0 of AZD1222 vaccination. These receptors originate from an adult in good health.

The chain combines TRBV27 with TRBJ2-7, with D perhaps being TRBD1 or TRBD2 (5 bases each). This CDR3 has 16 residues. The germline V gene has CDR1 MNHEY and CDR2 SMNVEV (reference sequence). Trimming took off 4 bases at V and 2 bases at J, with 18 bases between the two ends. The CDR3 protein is CASSSHRGGRPYEQYF. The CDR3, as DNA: TGTGCCAGCAGTTCCCACCGGGGCGGCCGCCCCTACGAGCAGTACTTC.

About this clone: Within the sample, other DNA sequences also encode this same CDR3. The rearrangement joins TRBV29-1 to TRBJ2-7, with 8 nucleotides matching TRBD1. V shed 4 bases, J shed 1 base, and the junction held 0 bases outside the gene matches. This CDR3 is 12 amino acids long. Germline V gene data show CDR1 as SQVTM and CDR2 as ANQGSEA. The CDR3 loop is CSVGQGSYEQYF. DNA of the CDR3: TGCAGCGTTGGACAGGGGTCCTACGAGCAGTACTTC.

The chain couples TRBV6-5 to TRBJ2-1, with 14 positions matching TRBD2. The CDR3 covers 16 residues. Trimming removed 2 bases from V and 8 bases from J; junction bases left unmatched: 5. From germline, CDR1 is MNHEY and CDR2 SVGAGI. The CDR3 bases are TGTGCCAGCAGTTACCCCGGACTAGCGGGAGGCTATGAGCAGTTCTTC. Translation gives CASSYPGLAGGYEQFF.

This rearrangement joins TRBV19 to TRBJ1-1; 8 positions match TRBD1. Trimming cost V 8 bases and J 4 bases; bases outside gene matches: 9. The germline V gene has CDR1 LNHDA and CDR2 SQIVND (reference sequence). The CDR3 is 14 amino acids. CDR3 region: CASSQGVRSTEAFF. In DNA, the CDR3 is TGTGCCAGTTCACAGGGGGTGCGATCCACTGAAGCTTTCTTT.